These 26 T cell receptor beta chains share one sample of origin, sequenced in a study of patients and donors after allogeneic stem cell transplantation. TCRdb re-analysed the RT-PCR reads in MiXCR, keeping a single row per CDR3 protein. This sample has some 960,000 distinct CDR3 sequences, with under 20% found just once. The sequenced sample was blood, either unsorted or a sorted T cell fraction (not recorded which). The receptors shown here come from a human donor who was either an allogeneic HSCT recipient or a stem cell or donor lymphocyte infusion donor (not recorded which). It is not recorded whose cells these are; they may come from a transplant donor.

CDR3 region: CASRTDNPGNRVGGNTIYF. The CDR3, as DNA: TGTGCCAGCAGGACGGACAACCCCGGGAACAGGGTCGGTGGAAACACCATATATTTT. The V and J genes are TRBV2 and TRBJ1-3; possibly TRBD1 for D (6 bases). This CDR3 comprises 19 residues. V lost 6 bases and J lost 3, with 27 bases in between. Germline V CDR1 and CDR2: SNHLY, FYNNEI.

This clonotype occurred a few times. The chain carries TRBV4-3 and TRBJ2-5; D is uncertain. Deletions cut 0 bases from V and 2 bases from J, with 10 bases between. This CDR3 has 15 residues. In germline, CDR1 is LGHNA, CDR2 YSLEER. DNA for the CDR3: TGCGCCAGCAGCCAAGATAGAAGATCTCAAGAGACCCAGTACTTC. It encodes CASSQDRRSQETQYF.

The chain employs TRBV9 and TRBJ2-1; 8 bases are shared with TRBD2. CDR3 length: 15 amino acids. The junction had 3 bases not matched to a gene; V was cut back by 0 bases and J by 4 bases. The germline CDR1 and CDR2 sequences are SGDLS and YYNGEE. CDR3 DNA sequence: TGTGCCAGCAGCGTAGCGGGAGGGGATTACAATGAGCAGTTCTTC. It specifies CASSVAGGDYNEQFF.

This clonotype was observed a few times. V usage is TRBV19 and J usage is TRBJ1-5; no reliable D call. Trimming removed 6 bases from V and 3 bases from J, with 6 bases in between. The CDR3 is made up of 12 amino acids. The germline gives CDR1 LNHDA, CDR2 SQIVND (reference sequence). Here the CDR3 DNA reads TGTGCCAGTAGACAAATCAATCAGCCCCAGCATTTT. It yields the protein CASRQINQPQHF.

This clonotype came up many times. The chain carries TRBV5-1 and TRBJ2-3; D is unresolved. The CDR3 is made up of 14 amino acids. Trimming took off 4 bases at V and 4 bases at J, with 13 bases between the two ends. Per germline, CDR1 SGHRS and CDR2 YFSETQ. The CDR3 loop reads CASSDRRAADTQYF. The CDR3 DNA is TGCGCCAGCAGCGACCGCAGAGCCGCAGATACGCAGTATTTT.

The chain has TRBV20-1 and TRBJ1-6; 8 bases are shared with TRBD1. The CDR3 spans 16 residues. The ends lost 4 bases at V and 0 bases at J; junction bases unmatched: 5. Germline assignment: CDR1 DFQATT and CDR2 SNEGSKA (reference sequence). The CDR3 sequence: CSAKRQGSSYNSPLHF. The CDR3 DNA sequence: TGCAGTGCTAAAAGACAGGGGAGCTCCTATAATTCACCCCTCCACTTT.

CDR3 bases: TGTGCCAGCAGTACGGACAGGAAAGGGGAGCAGTACTTC. Its translation: CASSTDRKGEQYF. The chain employs TRBV28 and TRBJ2-7, with 7 bases identical to TRBD1. The CDR3 totals 13 residues. Per germline, CDR1 MDHEN and CDR2 SYDVKM. Losses at the gene ends were 5 bases for V and 7 bases for J; bases not matched to a gene: 8.

V is TRBV5-1 and J is TRBJ1-5, with 9 bases lining up with TRBD1. This CDR3 spans 16 amino acids. Germline assignment: CDR1 SGHRS and CDR2 YFSETQ. V lost 0 bases and J lost 9; bases outside the gene matches: 10. CDR3 residues: CASSLAGTGFLAPQHF. The CDR3 DNA is TGCGCCAGCAGCTTGGCCGGGACAGGGTTTTTGGCGCCCCAGCATTTT.

In its sample, this clonotype was seen a few times. The chain couples TRBV9 to TRBJ2-1; 7 positions match TRBD1. This CDR3 region has 15 residues. Per germline, CDR1 SGDLS and CDR2 YYNGEE. The J segment lost 1 base and the V segment lost 0 bases, leaving 1 base of the junction unmatched. In DNA, the CDR3 is TGTGCCAGCAGCGTAGAGGACAGGTCCTACAATGAGCAGTTCTTC. Its protein product is CASSVEDRSYNEQFF. The full variable domain, completed using reference TRBV9 and TRBJ2-1, is DSGVTQTPKHLITATGQRVTLRCSPRSGDLSVYWYQQSLDQGLQFLIQYYNGEERAKGNILERFSAQQFPDLHSELNLSSLELGDSALYFCASSVEDRSYNEQFFGPGTRLTVL.

This clonotype was counted between two and nine times. CDR3 loop: CASSQDRLEGETQYF. The CDR3 coding sequence is TGTGCCAGCAGCCAAGACAGGCTGGAAGGAGAGACCCAGTACTTC. The chain employs TRBV4-2 and TRBJ2-5, with D hard to call. The germline V and J ends were trimmed by 0 bases and 4 bases, with 12 bases remaining between them. CDR3 size: 15 residues. Looked up from germline, CDR1 is LGHNA and CDR2 is YNFKEQ.

This clonotype was seen more than once but under ten times. The genes are TRBV11-1 and TRBJ2-3; TRBD1 agrees at 8 bases. V lost 6 bases, J lost 6 bases, and 20 bases stayed unmatched. The CDR3 contains 18 residues. From germline, CDR1 is SGHAT and CDR2 FQDESV (reference sequence). The CDR3 here is CASSPRRWQGAVVDTQYF. CDR3 bases: TGTGCCAGCAGTCCCCGCCGGTGGCAGGGGGCAGTGGTCGATACGCAGTATTTT.

This clonotype was seen only a few times. CDR3 nucleotide sequence: TGCTTAGTTGGGAAGCGGGAGTCCTACGAGCAGTACTTC. This encodes CLVGKRESYEQYF. The chain couples TRBV20-1 to TRBJ2-7, with 8 bases lining up with TRBD2. The germline CDR1 and CDR2 sequences are DFQATT and SNEGSKA (reference sequence). The CDR3 sequence is 13 residues long.

The rearrangement links TRBV27 to TRBJ2-7, with D tentatively TRBD2 (7 bases). The germline gives CDR1 MNHEY, CDR2 SMNVEV (reference sequence). The CDR3 runs 14 residues. Trimming removed 3 bases at V and 4 bases at J, with 13 bases between. This CDR3 reads CASSFAGAEYEQYF. CDR3 sequence (DNA): TGTGCCAGCAGTTTCGCGGGGGCGGAATACGAGCAGTACTTC.

This clonotype has just a few counts. The chain combines TRBV4-2 with TRBJ2-7, with 13 bases aligning to TRBD2. V shed 0 bases, J shed 2 bases, and the junction held 1 base outside the gene matches. Germline lookup yields CDR1 LGHNA and CDR2 YNFKEQ. This CDR3 comprises 16 residues. The CDR3 sequence: CASSQETSGRAYEQYF. Here the CDR3 DNA reads TGTGCCAGCAGCCAAGAAACTAGCGGGAGGGCCTACGAGCAGTACTTC.

This clonotype has a handful of counts. V gene TRBV27 combines with J gene TRBJ2-1; 7 bases are a match to TRBD2. The V segment lost 1 base and the J segment 4 bases; nucleotides outside the gene matches: 4. This CDR3 is built from 15 residues. Germline V gives CDR1 MNHEY, CDR2 SMNVEV (reference sequence). DNA of the CDR3: TGTGCCAGCAGTTTATTCAGCGGGACGTACAATGAGCAGTTCTTC. As protein: CASSLFSGTYNEQFF.

CDR3 sequence (DNA): TGTGCCAGCAGTCCGTACCCGGGACTAGCGGGAGGGCCAGATACGCAGTATTTT. It yields the protein CASSPYPGLAGGPDTQYF. This chain connects TRBV6-1 to TRBJ2-3; 16 bases are a match to TRBD2. CDR1 and CDR2 (germline): MNHNS, SASEGT. The CDR3 runs to 18 residues. Trimming removed 5 bases from V and 4 bases from J; junction bases left unmatched: 9.

The J gene is TRBJ2-7, the V gene TRBV5-5; D not resolved. The CDR3 runs 16 residues. Germline-derived CDR1 and CDR2 are SGHKS and YYEKEE (reference sequence). The V end lost 2 bases, the J end lost 5 bases, and 20 bases lay between the germline ends. The CDR3 DNA sequence: TGTGCCAGCAGCTTTCCGGTCCAGACGGTGGTGGACGAGCAGTACTTC. Translating it yields CASSFPVQTVVDEQYF.

This clonotype was seen only once. This chain links TRBV15 with TRBJ1-2; D possibly corresponds to TRBD1 (6 bases). The CDR3 is made up of 13 amino acids. V gave up 5 bases and J gave up 8 bases, with 15 bases separating them. Germline assignment: CDR1 LNHNV and CDR2 YYDKDF (reference sequence). The CDR3 nucleotides read TGTGCCACCAGCGAGGGGGGGATCCGCGGCTACACCTTC. It encodes CATSEGGIRGYTF.

This chain connects TRBV12-3 or TRBV12-4 to TRBJ2-2; D gene uncertain. Trimming left V 7 bases short and J 4 bases short, with 16 bases between. CDR3 size: 15 residues. The CDR3 region is CASTKQTTSTGELFF. The CDR3 DNA reads as TGTGCCAGCACCAAACAGACCACGAGCACCGGGGAGCTGTTTTTT.

This clonotype was counted a few times. The chain combines TRBV12-3 or TRBV12-4 with TRBJ1-2; TRBD1 is a possible D gene (6 bases). Trimming took off 2 bases at V and 4 bases at J, with 11 bases between the two ends. This CDR3 is 14 amino acids long. This CDR3 is CASSLTGLGYGYTF. CDR3 bases: TGTGCCAGCAGTTTAACAGGGCTTGGCTATGGCTACACCTTC.

The chain uses TRBV7-2 and TRBJ1-5; D not resolved. The CDR3 is 17 residues long. V lost 5 bases and J 0 bases, leaving 17 bases between the germline ends. The germline V gene has CDR1 SGHTA and CDR2 FQGNSA. Here the CDR3 DNA reads TGTGCCAGCAGCCCCGGACGGATCGGGTATAGCAATCAGCCCCAGCATTTT. It encodes CASSPGRIGYSNQPQHF. Complete variable domain (other parts from reference TRBV7-2 and TRBJ1-5): GAGVSQSPSNKVTEKGKDVELRCDPISGHTALYWYRQSLGQGLEFLIYFQGNSAPDKSGLPSDRFSAERTGGSVSTLTIQRTQQEDSAVYLCASSPGRIGYSNQPQHFGDGTRLSIL.

This clonotype occurred a few times. The chain employs TRBV5-6 and TRBJ1-1; D may be TRBD1 (5 bases). This CDR3 has 15 residues. V was shortened by 5 bases and J by 5 bases, with 19 bases between the two germline ends. Germline CDR1 reads SGHDT; CDR2 reads YYEEEE. The CDR3 region has the DNA TGTGCCAGCAGTACCCAATGGGGGTCTATGACTGAAGCTTTCTTT. Protein sequence: CASSTQWGSMTEAFF.

This clonotype was counted a few times. The chain uses TRBV27 and TRBJ2-2; 9 nucleotides line up with TRBD1. CDR3 length: 16 residues. V shed 1 base, J shed 5 bases, and the junction held 5 bases outside the gene matches. CDR1 MNHEY and CDR2 SMNVEV come from the germline V gene (reference sequence). CDR3: CASSLWGTGRTGELFF. The DNA for the CDR3 is TGTGCCAGCAGTTTATGGGGGACAGGGCGTACCGGGGAGCTGTTTTTT.

The chain couples TRBV6-2 or TRBV6-3 to TRBJ2-5; D is perhaps TRBD2 (6 bases). V was pared by 0 bases and J by 5 bases, with 7 bases between. CDR1 MNHEY and CDR2 SVGEGT come from the germline V gene. This CDR3 region has 13 residues. The CDR3 nucleotides are TGTGCCAGCAGTTACTCGAGCGGGGAGACCCAGTACTTC. It translates to CASSYSSGETQYF.

The chain carries TRBV2 and TRBJ2-1, with 13 bases lining up with TRBD2. The CDR3 is made up of 14 amino acids. Germline values: CDR1 SNHLY, CDR2 FYNNEI. J was trimmed by 10 bases and V by 5 bases; bases with no gene match: 5. The CDR3 is CASSRTSGSGEQFF. The DNA for the CDR3 is TGTGCCAGCAGTAGGACTAGCGGGAGCGGCGAGCAGTTCTTC.

This clonotype has a count of ten or more. Here the CDR3 reads CSFRTGMDYEQYF. CDR3 in DNA: TGCAGCTTCCGGACAGGGATGGACTACGAGCAGTACTTC. The chain is built from TRBV29-1 and TRBJ2-7; 8 bases align to TRBD1. V lost 8 bases and J lost 3; bases outside the gene matches: 9. The germline V gene encodes CDR1 SQVTM and CDR2 ANQGSEA. This CDR3 has 13 residues.